The 20 T cell receptor beta chains presented below share a single source sample, sequenced in a study of blood T cell repertoires in COVID-19. The method was immunoSEQ multiplex PCR; TCRdb's version includes in-frame clones alone and lacks a portion of them. Altogether some 240,000 clones are present, 85% being singletons, with the ten largest covering approximately 2.4%. The sample consisted of peripheral blood. The receptors derive from an older woman with COVID-19, enrolled during active disease.

The chain is built from TRBV4-2 and TRBJ1-5; D is perhaps TRBD1 (5 bases). V lost 1 base and J lost 7, with 17 bases in between. Germline V gene lookup returns CDR1 LGHNA and CDR2 YNFKEQ. This CDR3 has 16 amino acids. The CDR3 DNA sequence: TGTGCCAGCAGCCAAGGGGGCGCGGGGATCGGCCAGCCCCAGCATTTT. Its translation: CASSQGGAGIGQPQHF.

This clone was seen more than once but under ten times. V usage is TRBV7-2 and J usage is TRBJ1-4, with 9 bases aligning to TRBD1. V lost 5 bases, J lost 5 bases, and 3 bases stayed unmatched. The CDR3 covers 14 residues. Germline loops: CDR1 SGHTA, CDR2 FQGNSA. CDR3 DNA: TGTGCCAGCAGCCTCGGACAGGGGAATGAAAAACTGTTTTTT. It encodes CASSLGQGNEKLFF. The full variable domain, completed using reference TRBV7-2 and TRBJ1-4, is GAGVSQSPSNKVTEKGKDVELRCDPISGHTALYWYRQSLGQGLEFLIYFQGNSAPDKSGLPSDRFSAERTGGSVSTLTIQRTQQEDSAVYLCASSLGQGNEKLFFGSGTQLSVL.

The chain joins TRBV5-4 to TRBJ1-3; tentatively, D is TRBD1 (5 bases). Trimming stripped 4 bases from V and 4 bases from J, with 15 bases between. The CDR3 consists of 15 residues. From germline, CDR1 is SGHNT and CDR2 YYREEE (reference sequence). For the CDR3, the DNA is TGTGCCAGCAGCAGCAGGGAAATTGCAGGAAACACCATATATTTT. Protein sequence: CASSSREIAGNTIYF.

The rearrangement links TRBV5-1 to TRBJ1-1, with D perhaps TRBD1 (6 bases). Per the germline V gene, CDR1 is SGHRS and CDR2 is YFSETQ. Trimming took off 4 bases at V and 8 bases at J, with 18 bases between the two ends. This CDR3 has 14 residues. CDR3: CASSDTGTYSEAFF. In nucleotides, the CDR3 is TGCGCCAGCAGCGACACAGGGACGTACTCCGAAGCTTTCTTT.

The genes are TRBV11-2 and TRBJ2-3; D unresolved. The CDR3 is made up of 14 amino acids. V shed 4 bases and J shed 0 bases, with 8 bases lying between them. CDR1 and CDR2 from the germline V gene are SGHAT and FQNNGV. The CDR3 here is CASSSRPSTDTQYF. CDR3 DNA sequence: TGTGCCAGCAGCTCGAGGCCCAGCACAGATACGCAGTATTTT.

In DNA form, the CDR3 reads TGTGCCAGCAAGGGACACGGGGCGCTCACTGAAGCTTTCTTT. This translates into CASKGHGALTEAFF. The chain couples TRBV3-1 (or the pseudogene TRBV3-2) to TRBJ1-1; D is possibly TRBD1 (6 bases). Trimming cost V 7 bases and J 4 bases, with 16 bases left between them. Looked up from germline, CDR1 is LGHDT and CDR2 is YNNKEL (reference sequence). CDR3 size: 14 residues.

The chain combines TRBV5-4 with TRBJ1-6; 11 bases match TRBD1. Germline V CDR1 and CDR2: SGHNT, YYREEE (reference sequence). The junction had 7 bases not matched to a gene; V was cut back by 4 bases and J by 10 bases. The CDR3 loop spans 15 amino acids. CDR3 in amino acids: CASSGDRGSWSPLHF. The CDR3 DNA reads TGTGCCAGCAGCGGGGACAGGGGGTCGTGGTCACCCCTCCACTTT.

V gene TRBV6-2 or TRBV6-3 combines with J gene TRBJ1-1; 11 nucleotides match TRBD1. V lost 2 bases and J lost 3; bases outside the gene matches: 8. Germline CDR1 is MNHEY and CDR2 is SVGEGT. The length of the CDR3 is 17 residues. For the CDR3, the DNA is TGTGCCAGCAGTTACCTTGGACAGGGGGCGGGGTACACTGAAGCTTTCTTT. Its protein product is CASSYLGQGAGYTEAFF.

CDR3 region: CASGRDRLSPQHF. The CDR3 nucleotides read TGTGCCAGCGGCCGGGACAGGCTATCGCCCCAGCATTTT. This sequence joins TRBV3-1 (or the pseudogene TRBV3-2) and TRBJ1-5, with TRBD1 matching 8 bases. Per germline, CDR1 LGHDT and CDR2 YNNKEL (reference sequence). V shed 8 bases, J shed 9 bases, and the junction held 9 bases outside the gene matches. The CDR3 contains 13 residues.

This chain connects TRBV7-9 to TRBJ2-6; the match to TRBD2 covers 8 bases. V lost 2 bases, J lost 0 bases, and 3 bases stayed unmatched. Germline V gives CDR1 SEHNR, CDR2 FQNEAQ (reference sequence). The CDR3 consists of 17 residues. CDR3 residues: CASSLWREASGANVLTF. The CDR3 coding sequence is TGTGCCAGCAGCTTATGGCGGGAGGCCTCTGGGGCCAACGTCCTGACTTTC.

This chain joins TRBV12-5 and TRBJ2-1; possible D gene TRBD1, 5 bases. V dropped 6 bases and J dropped 5 bases, with 17 bases sitting between them. Germline V gives CDR1 LGHNT, CDR2 FRNRAP. The CDR3 runs 15 residues. CDR3 bases: TGTGCTAGTGGGCCGCCGAGAAAGGGGCACAATGAGCAGTTCTTC. Translation gives CASGPPRKGHNEQFF.

The V and J genes are TRBV29-1 and TRBJ2-7; TRBD2 is a possible D gene (6 bases). This CDR3 has 17 residues. Germline V gives CDR1 SQVTM, CDR2 ANQGSEA. V dropped 0 bases and J dropped 2 bases, with 20 bases sitting between them. The CDR3 DNA sequence: TGCAGCGTTGAAGATCGATACGGGAGTGGCTCCACCTACGAGCAGTACTTC. It translates to CSVEDRYGSGSTYEQYF.

This rearrangement joins TRBV19 to TRBJ2-4, with 10 bases fitting TRBD2. The V and J ends lost 3 bases and 0 bases, in that order; junction bases with no gene match: 5. Germline V gene lookup returns CDR1 LNHDA and CDR2 SQIVND (reference sequence). The length of the CDR3 is 17 residues. The CDR3 region is CASSIRTSGIAKNIQYF. For the CDR3, the DNA is TGTGCCAGTAGTATTAGGACTAGCGGAATAGCCAAAAACATTCAGTACTTC.

This clone was detected a few times. CDR3 region: CASSTDRDAEAFF. CDR3 nucleotides: TGTGCCAGCAGTACGGACAGGGACGCTGAAGCTTTCTTT. This chain connects TRBV6-6 to TRBJ1-1; the match to TRBD1 covers 8 bases. Germline assignment: CDR1 MNHNY and CDR2 SVGAGI (reference sequence). V shed 5 bases, J shed 6 bases, and the junction held 5 bases outside the gene matches. The CDR3 loop spans 13 amino acids.

This chain links TRBV6-5 with TRBJ2-7, with 7 bases matching TRBD1. CDR3 length: 16 residues. V lost 0 bases, J lost 3 bases, and 8 bases stayed unmatched. Germline V gene lookup returns CDR1 MNHEY and CDR2 SVGAGI. CDR3 coding DNA: TGTGCCAGCAGTTACTCGGGACAGACGCTGGGCTACGAGCAGTACTTC. Its translation is CASSYSGQTLGYEQYF.

The V gene is TRBV4-3, the J gene TRBJ2-2, with TRBD2 matching 12 bases. CDR3 length equals 16 residues. The germline CDR1 and CDR2 sequences are LGHNA and YSLEER. Losses at the gene ends were 4 bases for V and 4 bases for J; bases not matched to a gene: 4. CDR3 sequence reads: CASSLGLAGFTGELFF. The CDR3 DNA sequence: TGCGCCAGCAGCCTGGGACTAGCGGGCTTCACCGGGGAGCTGTTTTTT.

The chain uses TRBV3-1 (or the pseudogene TRBV3-2) and TRBJ1-5, with D possibly TRBD1 on 6 matching bases. With 0 bases removed from V and 6 bases from J, the gap between germline ends came to 9 bases. This CDR3 comprises 14 residues. CDR1 is LGHDT, CDR2 YNNKEL, per germline (reference sequence). CDR3 DNA sequence: TGTGCCAGCAGCCAAGAGGTGGGGGCTCAGCCCCAGCATTTT. Its translation: CASSQEVGAQPQHF.

V usage is TRBV6-5 and J usage is TRBJ1-3, with TRBD1 matching 7 bases. CDR1 and CDR2 (germline): MNHEY, SVGAGI. V shed 6 bases and J 2 bases; nucleotides not matched to a gene: 7. CDR3 length: 15 residues. CDR3 sequence reads: CASRLTGPPGNTIYF. The CDR3 DNA follows: TGTGCCAGCAGACTGACAGGGCCCCCTGGAAACACCATATATTTT.

This clone appeared once. The chain has TRBV19 and TRBJ2-2; 10 bases agree with TRBD1. The CDR3 contains 18 residues. V was clipped by 3 bases and J by 3 bases; unmatched bases: 10. CDR1 is LNHDA, CDR2 SQIVND, per germline (reference sequence). The CDR3 nucleotides read TGTGCCAGTAGTATCGGGACAGGGGTTTTCCCGTACACCGGGGAGCTGTTTTTT. Translating it yields CASSIGTGVFPYTGELFF. The full variable domain, completed using reference TRBV19 and TRBJ2-2, is DGGITQSPKYLFRKEGQNVTLSCEQNLNHDAMYWYRQDPGQGLRLIYYSQIVNDFQKGDIAEGYSVSREKKESFPLTVTSAQKNPTAFYLCASSIGTGVFPYTGELFFGEGSRLTVL.

The chain links TRBV12-3 or TRBV12-4 to TRBJ1-2; D is undetermined. V dropped 3 bases and J dropped 4 bases, with 9 bases sitting between them. The CDR3 totals 13 residues. CDR3 in amino acids: CASSFDGGYGYTF. The CDR3 DNA sequence: TGTGCCAGCAGTTTCGACGGAGGCTATGGCTACACCTTC.